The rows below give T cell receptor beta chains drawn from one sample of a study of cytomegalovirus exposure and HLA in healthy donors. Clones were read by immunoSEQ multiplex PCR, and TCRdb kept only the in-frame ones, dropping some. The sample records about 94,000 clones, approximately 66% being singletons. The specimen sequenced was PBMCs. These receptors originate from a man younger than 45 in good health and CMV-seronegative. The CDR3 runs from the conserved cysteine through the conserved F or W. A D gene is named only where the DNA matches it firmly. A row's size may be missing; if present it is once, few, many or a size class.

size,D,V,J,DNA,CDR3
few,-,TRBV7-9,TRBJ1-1,TGTGCCAGCAGCTTAGTATTCGGTATGAACACTGAAGCTTTCTTT,CASSLVFGMNTEAFF
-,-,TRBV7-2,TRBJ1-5,TGTGCCAGCAGCTTCGGGGGGGGTTCTAGCAATCAGCCCCAGCATTTT,CASSFGGGSSNQPQHF
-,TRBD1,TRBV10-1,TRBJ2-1,TGCGCCAGCAGTGAGTCAGCCGGGACAGGGTCGTACAATGAGCAGTTCTTC,CASSESAGTGSYNEQFF
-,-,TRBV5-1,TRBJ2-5,TGCGCCAGCAGCTTCCCTTCCGAGACCCAGTACTTC,CASSFPSETQYF
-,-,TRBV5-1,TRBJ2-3,TGCGCCAGCAGCCAAGGACGGGGAGATACGCAGTATTTT,CASSQGRGDTQYF
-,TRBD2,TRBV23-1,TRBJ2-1,TGCGCCAGCACTCTCACTCGGGGGGATTCTCCCTACAATGAGCAGTTCTTC,CASTLTRGDSPYNEQFF
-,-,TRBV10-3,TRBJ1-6,TGTGCCATCAGTGAGTCTCAGAATTCACCCCTCCACTTT,CAISESQNSPLHF
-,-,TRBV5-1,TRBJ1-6,TGCGCCAGCAGCCTAGGGACTGCAAATTCACCCCTCCACTTT,CASSLGTANSPLHF
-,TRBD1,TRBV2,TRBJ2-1,TGTGCCAGCAGGCTTACAGGGGACAACAATGAGCAGTTCTTC,CASRLTGDNNEQFF
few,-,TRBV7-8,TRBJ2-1,TGTGCCAGCAGCTTCCACCGAGCCGAGCAGTTCTTC,CASSFHRAEQFF
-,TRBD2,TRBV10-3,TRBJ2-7,TGTGCCATCAGTGAGAGTCGGGAGGAGGCGTACGAGCAGTACTTC,CAISESREEAYEQYF
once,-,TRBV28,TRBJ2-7,TGTGCCAGCAGTCCCGGGGGACCCGGGAACGAGCAGTACTTC,CASSPGGPGNEQYF
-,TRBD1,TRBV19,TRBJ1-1,TGTGCCAGTAGTAGCCTAACAGGGGCCCCGAACACTGAAGCTTTCTTT,CASSSLTGAPNTEAFF
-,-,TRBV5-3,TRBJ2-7,TGTGCCAGAAGCTACCGGGAGCGATCCTACGAGCAGTACTTC,CARSYRERSYEQYF
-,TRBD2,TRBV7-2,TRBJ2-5,TGTGCCAGCAGCCCCGATGAGATTCGGACTAGCGGTCTTCAAGAGACCCAGTACTTC,CASSPDEIRTSGLQETQYF
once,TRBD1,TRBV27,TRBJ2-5,TGTGCCAGCAGTTCCCGGGACAGGCCCTGGGAGCAGTACTTC,CASSSRDRPWEQYF
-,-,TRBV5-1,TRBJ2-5,TGCGCCAGCAGCTTGGTCGGGGGGCCCGAGACCCAGTACTTC,CASSLVGGPETQYF
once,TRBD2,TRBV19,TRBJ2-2,TGTGCCAGTTTGCGGGGGATTCGCACCGGGGAGCTGTTTTTT,CASLRGIRTGELFF
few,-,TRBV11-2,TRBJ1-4,TGTGCCAGCAGCTTAAGAACTGACAGCGTTAATGAAAAACTGTTTTTT,CASSLRTDSVNEKLFF
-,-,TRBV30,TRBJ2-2,TGTGCCTGGAGTACGGCGGACACCGGGGAGCTGTTTTTT,CAWSTADTGELFF
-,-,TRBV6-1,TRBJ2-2,TGTGCCAGCAGTGTCGGGACAGCGGGAGCCGGGGAGCTGTTTTTT,CASSVGTAGAGELFF
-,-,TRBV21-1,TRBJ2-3,TGTGCCAGCAGCAAAGTCCTCGGCCGGGGACAGGCCTTTACAGATACGCAGTATTTT,CASSKVLGRGQAFTDTQYF
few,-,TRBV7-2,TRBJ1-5,TGTGCCAGCAACCCGTACCCGGTTTATAGCAATCAGCCCCAGCATTTT,CASNPYPVYSNQPQHF
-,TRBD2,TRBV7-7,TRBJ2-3,TGTGCTAGCAGTTCCGGGAGGCGGAGCACAGATACGCAGTATTTT,CASSSGRRSTDTQYF
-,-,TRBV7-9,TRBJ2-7,TGTTCCAGCAGCTTTGGCCAGGGGAAAGGGTACGAGCAGTACTTC,CSSSFGQGKGYEQYF
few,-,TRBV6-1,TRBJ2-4,TGTGCCAGCAGTGTACGCCAGGGGATACAAAACATTCAGTACTTC,CASSVRQGIQNIQYF
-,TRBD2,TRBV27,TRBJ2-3,TGTGCCAGCAGTACCGGACTAGCGGGCGCTTTTGGTACGCAGTATTTT,CASSTGLAGAFGTQYF
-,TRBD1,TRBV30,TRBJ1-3,TGTGCCTGGAGTGGGCAGGGGGCAGGTGGAAACACCATATATTTT,CAWSGQGAGGNTIYF
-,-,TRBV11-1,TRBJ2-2,TGTGCCAGCAGCTTAGTGGGTAGCCGGGAGCTGTTTTTT,CASSLVGSRELFF